This TCR beta chain was retrieved from a study of shared clonotypes between healthy human individuals. General observations from the study: At large depth, rarefaction still showed sorted-subset sequencing to be incomplete. Non-shared clonotypes were found to have lower generation probabilities than the clonotypes that were shared by all four of the sorted-subset donors.

Caucasian adults living in Nashville, Tennessee, provided all samples. Worth noting for this clone: As yet, its antigen is unknown.

Repertoires were generated with immunoSEQ multiplex PCR, while TCRdb's copy carries only in-frame clones and drops some. The sample has about 1 million clones, about 80% seen once; the top ten hold approximately 1.5%. There are 14 residues in the CDR3. The V gene's germline CDR1 is LNHDA and CDR2 SQIVND (reference sequence). V lost 6 bases, J lost 4 bases, and 16 bases lay in between. The rearrangement joins TRBV19 to TRBJ2-7; no reliable D call. The sample consisted of memory CD4+ T cells sorted from blood. The subset denotes: CD45RA-negative fraction. The source of this sequence is a man between 18 and 29 years old in good health. The CDR3 DNA reads TGTGCCAGTAGCCTCGCAGACGGACCTTACGAGCAGTACTTC. Its protein product is CASSLADGPYEQYF.